These 15 T cell receptor beta chains originate from one sample sequenced in a study of blood T cell repertoires in COVID-19. Data came from immunoSEQ multiplex PCR; TCRdb stores just in-frame clones and leaves some out. The table shows more than 150,000 clones, with approximately 82% occurring only once. Sequencing was done on a sample of peripheral blood. The receptors derive from a woman in her forties or fifties with acute or convalescent COVID-19.

The rearrangement joins TRBV10-3 to TRBJ1-2; a possible D gene is TRBD1 (5 bases). V was cut by 0 bases and J by 6 bases, with 11 bases left in between. Germline V gives CDR1 ENHRY, CDR2 SYGVKD. The CDR3 has 14 residues. This chain's CDR3 is CAISESRGGDGYTF. CDR3 DNA: TGTGCCATCAGTGAGTCGAGGGGAGGAGATGGCTACACCTTC.

The chain combines TRBV2 with TRBJ2-5; 8 nucleotides line up with TRBD2. Per germline, CDR1 SNHLY and CDR2 FYNNEI. CDR3 length: 15 amino acids. Trimming removed 3 bases from V and 5 bases from J; junction bases left unmatched: 8. CDR3 DNA: TGTGCCAGCAGTGACGGAGCCCCGGGGGGGGAGACCCAGTACTTC. Translated: CASSDGAPGGETQYF.

This chain links TRBV5-1 with TRBJ2-1, with TRBD2 identical over 7 bases. The germline CDR1 and CDR2 sequences are SGHRS and YFSETQ. The CDR3 runs to 16 residues. V lost 4 bases, J lost 5 bases, and 12 bases stayed unmatched. CDR3 DNA sequence: TGCGCCAGCAGCCCCGCGGGAAGCGGGATTGACAATGAGCAGTTCTTC. This encodes CASSPAGSGIDNEQFF.

The chain carries TRBV3-1 (or the pseudogene TRBV3-2) and TRBJ2-1, with D tentatively TRBD2 (6 bases). There are 16 residues in the CDR3. V was trimmed by 1 base and J by 4 bases, leaving 14 bases between them. Germline CDR1 LGHDT, CDR2 YNNKEL (reference sequence). The CDR3 loop is CASSQAIGGRYNEQFF. The CDR3 nucleotides read TGTGCCAGCAGCCAAGCGATCGGAGGGAGGTACAATGAGCAGTTCTTC.

This clone has only one observation. This sequence joins TRBV5-1 and TRBJ2-5, with TRBD2 identical over 14 bases. The V gene end was trimmed by 3 bases and the J gene end by 0 bases; junction bases not matched to a gene: 4. Germline CDR1 reads SGHRS; CDR2 reads YFSETQ. CDR3 length equals 17 residues. CDR3 sequence: CASSSGTSGGHQETQYF. The CDR3 DNA is TGCGCCAGCAGCTCCGGGACTAGCGGGGGACACCAAGAGACCCAGTACTTC.

In this sample, this clone turned up once. The chain combines TRBV7-2 with TRBJ2-7; TRBD2 agrees at 7 bases. The CDR3 has 14 residues. The J segment lost 7 bases and the V segment lost 2 bases, leaving 8 bases of the junction unmatched. Germline V gene sequence: CDR1 SGHTA, CDR2 FQGNSA. The CDR3 here is CASSLMGSGSEQYF. CDR3 bases: TGTGCCAGCAGCTTAATGGGTAGCGGGTCGGAGCAGTACTTC.

The chain links TRBV19 to TRBJ1-5; TRBD1 agrees at 7 bases. CDR3 length equals 17 residues. Germline V gives CDR1 LNHDA, CDR2 SQIVND (reference sequence). V was clipped by 4 bases and J by 4 bases; unmatched bases: 13. The CDR3 DNA sequence: TGTGCCAGTAGTACAGTCCCGGGGACAGCCTATAATCAGCCCCAGCATTTT. Translated, it gives CASSTVPGTAYNQPQHF.

The rearrangement uses TRBV5-6 and TRBJ1-2, with D possibly matching TRBD1 (6 bases). Trimming took off 4 bases at V and 8 bases at J, with 18 bases between the two ends. This CDR3 has 14 residues. Germline V gene data show CDR1 as SGHDT and CDR2 as YYEEEE. In nucleotides, the CDR3 is TGTGCCAGCAGCATACTACAGGGAGTGGTCGGCTACACCTTC. Translation gives CASSILQGVVGYTF.

This sequence joins TRBV3-1 (or the pseudogene TRBV3-2) and TRBJ1-2, with a possible D match to TRBD1 (5 bases). Germline CDR1 and CDR2: LGHDT and YNNKEL (reference sequence). V lost 5 bases to trimming and J lost 4 bases, with 17 bases between them. This CDR3 contains 15 residues. The CDR3 DNA is TGTGCCAGCAGCGAAGTGCCCGGGGGAGGCTATGGCTACACCTTC. This codes for CASSEVPGGGYGYTF.

The chain carries TRBV5-1 and TRBJ1-1; a weak D match, TRBD1 (5 bases). The V gene's germline CDR1 is SGHRS and CDR2 YFSETQ. Trimming took 4 bases from V and 1 from J, leaving 8 bases between them. The CDR3 runs 13 residues. As DNA, the CDR3 is TGCGCCAGCAGCGGGCAGGGGAACACTGAAGCTTTCTTT. As protein: CASSGQGNTEAFF.

This clone was found a few times. V is TRBV9 and J is TRBJ1-1; D unresolved. The V end was cut by 4 bases, the J end by 4 bases, with 14 bases between. CDR1 and CDR2 (germline): SGDLS, YYNGEE. The CDR3 is made up of 14 amino acids. CDR3 DNA sequence: TGTGCCAGCAGCACCGGGATGCGGGGCACTGAAGCTTTCTTT. Protein sequence: CASSTGMRGTEAFF.

The V call is TRBV4-1, the J call TRBJ2-1; tentative D call: TRBD2 (7 bases). V lost 0 bases, J lost 6 bases, and 12 bases lay in between. The CDR3 covers 15 residues. Germline values: CDR1 MGHRA, CDR2 YSYEKL. The CDR3 nucleotides read TGCGCCAGCAGCCAAGATTGGGGGGGCCTCAATGAGCAGTTCTTC. Translation: CASSQDWGGLNEQFF.

The chain is built from TRBV2 and TRBJ2-2; tentatively, D is TRBD1 (6 bases). V was cut by 6 bases and J by 2 bases, with 10 bases left in between. The CDR3 spans 14 residues. Germline CDR1 and CDR2: SNHLY and FYNNEI. The DNA for the CDR3 is TGTGCCAGCAGAGAGGACAGTAACACCGGGGAGCTGTTTTTT. Amino acids: CASREDSNTGELFF.

This sequence joins TRBV28 and TRBJ1-5; perhaps TRBD1 as D (5 bases). The CDR3 is 17 amino acids. Trimming took 1 base from V and 5 from J, leaving 18 bases between them. In germline, CDR1 is MDHEN, CDR2 SYDVKM. Here the CDR3 DNA reads TGTGCCAGCAGTTTATCTACAGGCCGACTTATCTATCAGCCCCAGCATTTT. Its translation is CASSLSTGRLIYQPQHF.

The V gene is TRBV7-2, the J gene TRBJ2-3, with D possibly TRBD2 on 6 matching bases. The CDR3 is made up of 14 amino acids. Trimming pared 5 bases from V and 0 bases from J, leaving 9 bases between. In germline, CDR1 is SGHTA, CDR2 FQGNSA. The CDR3 sequence is CASSKDYSTDTQYF. The CDR3 nucleotides read TGTGCCAGCAGCAAGGACTATAGCACAGATACGCAGTATTTT.